The rows below give T cell receptor beta chains drawn from one sample of a study of tumor and adjacent non-tumor tissue in lung cancer. MiXCR, applied by TCRdb to the multiplex PCR reads, yields one record per CDR3 protein. Here the sample spans 65,000 to 95,000 distinct CDR3 sequences, 80% being singletons. The specimen sequenced was lung tumor tissue. All receptors come from a woman between 50 and 59 years old with non-small cell lung cancer. CDR3s include the opening cysteine and the closing phenylalanine or tryptophan. The order of the fields is V gene, D gene, clone size, J gene, CDR3 protein, CDR3 DNA. A D gene is named only where the DNA matches it firmly. The listing skips clone size in some rows; elsewhere it reads once, few, many or a size class.

TRBV4-1,TRBD2,NA,TRBJ2-5,CANRQGEGAGETQYF,TGCGCCAACAGGCAAGGGGAGGGAGCGGGAGAGACCCAGTACTTC
TRBV20-1,NA,NA,TRBJ1-5,CSVSQPKQPQHF,TGCAGTGTTAGCCAGCCCAAGCAGCCCCAGCATTTT
TRBV18,NA,NA,TRBJ2-1,CASSLGGGNNEQFF,TGTGCCAGCTCCCTCGGAGGGGGGAATAATGAGCAGTTCTTC
TRBV20-1,TRBD1,NA,TRBJ2-7,CSASASGQPYEQYF,TGCAGTGCTAGTGCATCGGGACAGCCCTACGAGCAGTACTTC
TRBV7-9,NA,NA,TRBJ2-6,CASGQTQGGGANILTF,TGTGCCAGCGGCCAAACACAGGGAGGAGGGGCCAACATCCTGACTTTC
TRBV6-1,NA,NA,TRBJ1-4,CVSSAPRIPTNEKLFF,TGTGTCAGCAGCGCCCCCCGGATCCCAACTAATGAGAAACTGTTTTTT
TRBV6-2/TRBV6-3,NA,NA,TRBJ2-3,CASSPEGPWQPQYF,TGTGCCAGCAGTCCTGAGGGGCCCTGGCAGCCCCAGTATTTT
TRBV4-3,NA,NA,TRBJ1-5,CASNQEIGAGGSNQPHHF,TGCGCCAGCAACCAAGAGATAGGCGCAGGAGGGAGCAATCAGCCCCATCATTTT
TRBV20-1,NA,NA,TRBJ2-3,CNVVGEGTDTQYF,TGCAATGTGGTGGGAGAAGGGACAGATACGCAGTATTTT
TRBV20-1,NA,once,TRBJ2-7,CNDSDRTAEQYF,TGCAATGATTCCGACAGGACCGCCGAACAGTACTTC
TRBV4-1,NA,few,TRBJ2-6,CASSPGMGELGANVLTF,TGCGCCAGCAGTCCCGGCATGGGGGAACTTGGGGCCAACGTCCTGACTTTC
TRBV29-1,TRBD2,NA,TRBJ2-1,CRVVSAGGSYEQFF,TGCAGGGTTGTTTCCGCGGGAGGGTCCTATGAGCAGTTCTTC
TRBV6-2/TRBV6-3,NA,NA,TRBJ1-4,CASGYGGLGEGLFF,TGTGCCAGCGGTTACGGGGGCCTGGGTGAAGGACTGTTTTTT
TRBV20-1,TRBD2,NA,TRBJ2-3,CSAISGRASVTQYF,TGCAGTGCTATTAGCGGGAGGGCCTCAGTTACGCAGTATTTT
TRBV20-1,TRBD2,NA,TRBJ2-1,CSPRDFREGTNEQFF,TGCAGTCCTAGAGATTTCCGGGAGGGTACCAATGAGCAGTTCTTC
TRBV4-2,NA,NA,TRBJ2-5,CASSQDSQRGTQYF,TGTGCCAGCAGCCAAGATAGCCAGCGAGGGACCCAGTATTTC
TRBV5-4,TRBD1,NA,TRBJ1-4,CASSTYRGLNEKLSF,TGTGCCAGCAGCACATACAGGGGGCTGAATGAAAAACTGTCTTTT
TRBV29-1,TRBD1,NA,TRBJ2-3,CSVSGTGITDKQYF,TGCAGCGTTTCCGGGACAGGGATAACAGATAAGCAGTATTTT
TRBV30,TRBD1,many,TRBJ2-2,CAWRPVGRGHSGELFF,TGTGCCTGGAGACCCGTTGGAAGGGGGCATTCCGGGGAGCTGTTTTTT
TRBV28,TRBD1,once,TRBJ2-2,CASSSGQISTGEPFF,TGTGCCAGCAGCTCGGGACAGATCAGCACAGGGGAGCCGTTTTTT
TRBV24-1,NA,NA,TRBJ2-5,CTTSEMGAKTGQETQYF,TGTACCACCAGTGAAATGGGAGCCAAAACCGGGCAAGAGACCCAGTACTTC
TRBV10-1,TRBD2,NA,TRBJ2-7,CASSDGGTMYEQYF,TGCGCCAGCAGTGACGGGGGGACTATGTACGAGCAGTACTTC
TRBV4-2,NA,NA,TRBJ2-7,CASSQDRTDLPYEQYF,TGTGCCAGCAGCCAAGACCGGACAGATCTACCCTACGAGCAGTACTTC
TRBV11-2,NA,NA,TRBJ1-2,CASGLTRTNYGYIF,TGTGCCAGTGGCTTAACACGTACTAACTATGGCTACATCTTC
TRBV6-5,NA,NA,TRBJ2-1,CVSSQFSHSEQFF,TGTGTCAGCAGTCAATTCTCACACAGTGAGCAGTTCTTC
TRBV5-1,NA,few,TRBJ2-7,CANSFGGSIYEQYF,TGCGCCAACAGTTTCGGGGGAAGTATCTACGAGCAGTACTTC
TRBV4-3,TRBD2,once,TRBJ2-1,CAISQEEAGEPYIEQFF,TGCGCCATCAGCCAAGAAGAAGCGGGAGAGCCCTACATTGAGCAGTTCTTC
TRBV20-1,NA,NA,TRBJ1-1,CSATYHKANTETFF,TGCAGTGCTACCTATCATAAGGCAAACACTGAAACTTTCTTT
TRBV11-3,NA,NA,TRBJ2-1,CISSQNPYNEQFF,TGTATCAGCTCCCAAAATCCATACAATGAGCAGTTCTTC
TRBV12-3/TRBV12-4,NA,NA,TRBJ1-1,CASNIEGRGTEALF,TGTGCCAGCAATATAGAGGGTAGGGGCACTGAAGCTTTGTTT
TRBV5-1,TRBD1,NA,TRBJ2-7,CPSLAGGYNEQYF,TGCCCCAGCCTGGCAGGGGGCTACAACGAGCAGTACTTC
TRBV11-1,NA,NA,TRBJ2-7,CVSSPSVIMGEQYF,TGTGTCAGCAGCCCGAGTGTCATAATGGGGGAGCAGTACTTC
TRBV28,TRBD2,NA,TRBJ2-1,CASSGTSGSTNVQFF,TGTGCCAGCAGCGGGACTAGCGGGAGCACCAATGTGCAGTTTTTC
TRBV11-2,TRBD1,NA,TRBJ2-7,CASILDRGLYEQYF,TGTGCTAGCATCTTAGATAGGGGGCTATATGAGCAGTACTTC
TRBV20-1,TRBD2,once,TRBJ2-3,CSARDLAGHANTHYF,TGCAGTGCTAGAGATTTAGCGGGCCATGCAAATACGCACTATTTT
TRBV11-3,TRBD2,NA,TRBJ2-1,CANGPGLAGGVREQFF,TGTGCCAACGGCCCCGGACTAGCCGGAGGAGTTCGTGAGCAGTTCTTC
TRBV4-1,NA,once,TRBJ1-1,CASSQRTERTEAFF,TGCGCCAGCAGCCAGAGAACAGAGAGGACTGAAGCTTTCTTT
TRBV20-1,TRBD2,NA,TRBJ2-7,CSAQKRGLAGYDQYF,TGCAGTGCCCAGAAACGGGGACTAGCGGGATACGATCAATACTTC
TRBV5-4,NA,once,TRBJ2-3,CASSLGCLAISTDTQYF,TGTGCCAGCAGCTTGGGCTGTCTAGCGATCAGCACAGATACACAGTATTTT
TRBV20-1,NA,NA,TRBJ2-7,CSARSIKRPPYEQYF,TGCAGTGCTAGATCAATCAAGCGACCTCCCTACGAGCAATACTTC
TRBV12-3/TRBV12-4,NA,NA,TRBJ1-1,CASNIQGIGTEAFF,TGTGCCAGCAATATACAGGGTATAGGCACTGAAGCTTTCTTT
TRBV11-2,NA,NA,TRBJ1-2,CANSLTRTNYGYTF,TGCGCCAATAGCTTAACACGTACTAACTATGGCTACACCTTC
TRBV20-1,NA,NA,TRBJ1-4,CNAREDLNEKLFF,TGCAATGCTAGAGAGGACCTTAATGAAAAACTGTTTTTT
TRBV28,NA,NA,TRBJ2-1,CVTSSGTPYNEQFF,TGTGTCACCTCCTCCGGGACACCTTACAATGAGCAATTCTTC
TRBV28,NA,many,TRBJ2-7,CASSSQGLYEQYF,TGTGCCAGCAGCTCTCAAGGGCTGTACGAGCAGTACTTC
TRBV11-2,NA,NA,TRBJ2-2,CANGFNVDTGELCF,TGTGCCAACGGTTTCAACGTTGATACCGGGGAGCTGTGTTTT
TRBV20-1,TRBD2,NA,TRBJ2-2,CTARISGNTGELFF,TGCACTGCTAGAATTAGCGGGAACACTGGGGAGCTGTTTTTT
TRBV28,NA,NA,TRBJ2-3,CASSPLSARTDTQYF,TGTGCCAGCAGTCCCCTTAGCGCACGCACAGATACGCAGTATTTT
TRBV7-8,NA,many,TRBJ2-1,CASSLGGGMYNEQFF,TGTGCCAGCAGCTTAGGCGGCGGGATGTACAATGAGCAGTTCTTC
TRBV28,NA,NA,TRBJ1-2,CASIPTRHGDWGYIF,TGTGCCAGCATCCCCACAAGGCATGGAGATTGGGGCTACATCTTC
TRBV12-3/TRBV12-4,NA,NA,TRBJ2-1,CATCRGGTYNEQCF,TGTGCCACCTGTAGGGGAGGAACCTACAATGAGCAGTGTTTC